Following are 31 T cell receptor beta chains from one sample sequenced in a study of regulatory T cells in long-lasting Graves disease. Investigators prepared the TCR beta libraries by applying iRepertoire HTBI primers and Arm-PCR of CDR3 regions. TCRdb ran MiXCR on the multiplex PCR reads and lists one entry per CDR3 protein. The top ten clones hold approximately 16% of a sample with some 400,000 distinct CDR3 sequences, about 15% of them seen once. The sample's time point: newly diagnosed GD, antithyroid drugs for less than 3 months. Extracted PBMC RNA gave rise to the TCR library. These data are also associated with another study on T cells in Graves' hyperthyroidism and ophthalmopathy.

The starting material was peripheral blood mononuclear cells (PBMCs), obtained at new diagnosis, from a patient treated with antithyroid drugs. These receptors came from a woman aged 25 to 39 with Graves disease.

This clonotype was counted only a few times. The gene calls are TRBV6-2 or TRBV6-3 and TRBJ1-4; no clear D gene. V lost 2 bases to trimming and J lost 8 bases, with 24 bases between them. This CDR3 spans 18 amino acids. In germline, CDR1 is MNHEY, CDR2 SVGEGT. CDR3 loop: CASSYPRVEGKANEKLFF. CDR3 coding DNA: TGTGCCAGCAGTTACCCGAGGGTGGAGGGCAAGGCGAACGAAAAACTGTTTTTT.

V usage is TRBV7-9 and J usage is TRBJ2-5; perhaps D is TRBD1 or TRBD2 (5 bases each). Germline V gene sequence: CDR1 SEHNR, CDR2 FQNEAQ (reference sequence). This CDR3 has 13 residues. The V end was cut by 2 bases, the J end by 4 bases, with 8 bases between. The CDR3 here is CASSLTRGETQYF. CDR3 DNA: TGTGCCAGCAGCTTAACTAGGGGAGAGACCCAGTACTTC.

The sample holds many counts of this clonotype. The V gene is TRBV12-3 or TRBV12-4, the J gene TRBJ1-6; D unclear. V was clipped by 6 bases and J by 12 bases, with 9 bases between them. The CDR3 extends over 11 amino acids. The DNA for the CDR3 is TGTGCCAGCAGCCCTAATGGACCCCTCCACTTT. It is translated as CASSPNGPLHF.

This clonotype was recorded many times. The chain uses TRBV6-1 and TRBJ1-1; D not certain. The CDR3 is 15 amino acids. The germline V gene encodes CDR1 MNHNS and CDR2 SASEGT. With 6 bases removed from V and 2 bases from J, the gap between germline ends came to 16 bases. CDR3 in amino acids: CASSPDGPGNTEAFF. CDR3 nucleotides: TGTGCCAGCAGCCCAGATGGACCGGGCAACACTGAAGCTTTCTTT.

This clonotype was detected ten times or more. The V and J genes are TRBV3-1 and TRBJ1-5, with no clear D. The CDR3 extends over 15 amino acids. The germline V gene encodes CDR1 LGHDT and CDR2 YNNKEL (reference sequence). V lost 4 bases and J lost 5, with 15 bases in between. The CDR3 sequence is CASSLSGRADQPQHF. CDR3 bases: TGTGCCAGCAGCCTCTCGGGTCGAGCGGATCAGCCCCAGCATTTT.

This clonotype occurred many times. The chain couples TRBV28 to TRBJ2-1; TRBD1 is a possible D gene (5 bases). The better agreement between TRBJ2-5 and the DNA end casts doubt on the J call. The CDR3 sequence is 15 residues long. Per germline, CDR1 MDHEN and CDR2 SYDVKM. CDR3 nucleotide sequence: TGTGCCAGCAGTTCCGCAGGGTCAGGCAAAGAGACCCAGTACTTC. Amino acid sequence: CASSSAGSGKETQYF.

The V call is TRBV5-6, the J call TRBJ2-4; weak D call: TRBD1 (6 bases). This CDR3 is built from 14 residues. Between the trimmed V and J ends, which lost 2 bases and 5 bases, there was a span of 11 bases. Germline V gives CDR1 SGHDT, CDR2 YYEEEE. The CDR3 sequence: CASSFQGIENIQYF. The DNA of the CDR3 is TGTGCCAGCAGCTTTCAGGGGATCGAAAACATTCAGTACTTC.

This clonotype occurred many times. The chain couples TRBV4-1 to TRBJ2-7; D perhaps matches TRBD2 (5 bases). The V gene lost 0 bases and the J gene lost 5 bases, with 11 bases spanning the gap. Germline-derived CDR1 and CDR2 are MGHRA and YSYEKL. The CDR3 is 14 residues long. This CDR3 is CASSQEGSTDEQYF. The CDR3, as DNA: TGCGCCAGCAGCCAAGAGGGGAGTACGGACGAGCAGTACTTC.

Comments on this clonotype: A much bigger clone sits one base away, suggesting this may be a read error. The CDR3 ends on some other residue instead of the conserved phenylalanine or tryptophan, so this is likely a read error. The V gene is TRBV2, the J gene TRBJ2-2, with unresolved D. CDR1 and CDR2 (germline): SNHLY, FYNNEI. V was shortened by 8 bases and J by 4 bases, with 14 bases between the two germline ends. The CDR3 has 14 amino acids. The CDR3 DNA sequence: TGTGCCAGCGATTCCTCCGAGTCCACCGGGGAGCTGTTTCTT. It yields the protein CASDSSESTGELFL.

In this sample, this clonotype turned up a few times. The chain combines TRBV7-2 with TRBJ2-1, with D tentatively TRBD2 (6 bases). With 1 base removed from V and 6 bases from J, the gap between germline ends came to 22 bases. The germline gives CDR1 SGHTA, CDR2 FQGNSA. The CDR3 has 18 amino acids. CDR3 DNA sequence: TGTGCCAGCAGCTTAGGGCGGGGACTCTCACCTGGGGTCAATGAGCAGTTCTTC. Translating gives CASSLGRGLSPGVNEQFF.

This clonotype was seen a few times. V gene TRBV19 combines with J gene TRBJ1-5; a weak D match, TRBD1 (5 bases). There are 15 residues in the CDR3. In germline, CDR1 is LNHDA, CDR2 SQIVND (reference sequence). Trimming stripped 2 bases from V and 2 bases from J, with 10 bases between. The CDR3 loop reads CASSISREGNQPQHF. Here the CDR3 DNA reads TGTGCCAGTAGTATAAGCAGGGAAGGCAATCAGCCCCAGCATTTT.

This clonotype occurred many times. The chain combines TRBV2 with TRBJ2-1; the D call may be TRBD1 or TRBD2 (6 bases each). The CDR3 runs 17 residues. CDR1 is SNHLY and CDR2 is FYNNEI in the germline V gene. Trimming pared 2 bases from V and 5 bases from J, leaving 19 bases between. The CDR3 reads CASSERGGGTPHNEQFF. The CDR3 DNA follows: TGTGCCAGCAGTGAAAGAGGGGGTGGGACTCCCCACAATGAGCAGTTCTTC.

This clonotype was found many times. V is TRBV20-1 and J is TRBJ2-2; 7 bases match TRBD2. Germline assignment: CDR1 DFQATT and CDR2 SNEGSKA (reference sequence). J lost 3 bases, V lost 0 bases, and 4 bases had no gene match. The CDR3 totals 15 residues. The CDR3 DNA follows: TGCAGTGCTAGAGAATTGGCGGGAGACACCGGGGAGCTGTTTTTT. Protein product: CSARELAGDTGELFF.

The CDR3 is CASSETGEADTQYF. CDR3 DNA sequence: TGTGCCAGCAGTGAAACAGGGGAGGCAGATACGCAGTATTTT. The chain combines TRBV25-1 with TRBJ2-3; D might be TRBD1 (7 bases). Germline V gene lookup returns CDR1 MGHDK and CDR2 SYGVNS. There are 14 residues in the CDR3. Trimming cost V 2 bases and J 4 bases, with 10 bases left between them.

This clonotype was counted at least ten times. CDR3 loop: CASRKYRDYGELFF. The CDR3 DNA reads TGTGCCAGTCGGAAATACAGGGACTACGGGGAGCTGTTTTTT. This chain connects TRBV19 to TRBJ2-2; perhaps TRBD2 as D (7 bases). CDR1 LNHDA and CDR2 SQIVND come from the germline V gene (reference sequence). The CDR3 is 14 amino acids. The ends were cut back, 8 bases at V and 7 bases at J, with 17 bases in the middle.

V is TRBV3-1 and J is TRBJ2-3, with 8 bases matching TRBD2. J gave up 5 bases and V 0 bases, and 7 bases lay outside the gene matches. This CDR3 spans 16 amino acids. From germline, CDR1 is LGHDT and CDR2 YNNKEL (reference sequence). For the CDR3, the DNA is TGTGCCAGCAGCCAAGATCGGGGACTAGTACTAGATACGCAGTATTTT. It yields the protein CASSQDRGLVLDTQYF.

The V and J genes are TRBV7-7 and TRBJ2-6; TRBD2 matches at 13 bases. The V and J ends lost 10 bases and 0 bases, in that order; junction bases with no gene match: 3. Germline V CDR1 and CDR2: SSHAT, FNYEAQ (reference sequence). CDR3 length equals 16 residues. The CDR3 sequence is CATGLAGLSGANVLTF. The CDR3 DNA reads TGTGCCACGGGACTAGCGGGACTCTCTGGGGCCAACGTCCTGACTTTC.

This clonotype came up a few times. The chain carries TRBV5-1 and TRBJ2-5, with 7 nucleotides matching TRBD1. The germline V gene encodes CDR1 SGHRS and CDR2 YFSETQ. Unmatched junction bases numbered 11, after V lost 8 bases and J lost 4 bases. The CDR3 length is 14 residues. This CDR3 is CARGAAWTGETQYF. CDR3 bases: TGCGCCAGGGGGGCAGCTTGGACAGGAGAGACCCAGTACTTC.

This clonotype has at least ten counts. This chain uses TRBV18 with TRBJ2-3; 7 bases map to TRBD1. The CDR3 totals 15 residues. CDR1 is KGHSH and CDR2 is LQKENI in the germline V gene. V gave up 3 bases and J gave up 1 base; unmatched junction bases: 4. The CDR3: CASSPRDSGTDTQYF. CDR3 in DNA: TGTGCCAGCTCACCTCGGGACAGCGGCACAGATACGCAGTATTTT.

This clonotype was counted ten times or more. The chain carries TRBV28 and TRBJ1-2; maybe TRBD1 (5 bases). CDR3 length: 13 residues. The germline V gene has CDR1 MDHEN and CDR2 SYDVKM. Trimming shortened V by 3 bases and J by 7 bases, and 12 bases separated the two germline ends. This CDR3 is CASSLVGVFGYTF. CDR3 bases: TGTGCCAGCAGTTTGGTGGGGGTCTTTGGCTACACCTTC.

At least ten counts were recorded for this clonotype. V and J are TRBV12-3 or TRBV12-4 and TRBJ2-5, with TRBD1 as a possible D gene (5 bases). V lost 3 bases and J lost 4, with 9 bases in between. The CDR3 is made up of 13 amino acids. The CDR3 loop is CASSFRRGETQYF. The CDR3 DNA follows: TGTGCCAGCAGTTTTAGAAGGGGAGAGACCCAGTACTTC.

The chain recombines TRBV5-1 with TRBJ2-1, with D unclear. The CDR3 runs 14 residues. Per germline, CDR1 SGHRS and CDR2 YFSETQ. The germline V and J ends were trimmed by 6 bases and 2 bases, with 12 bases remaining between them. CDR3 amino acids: CASTTPGTYNEQFF. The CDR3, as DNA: TGCGCCAGCACGACCCCGGGTACCTACAATGAGCAGTTCTTC.

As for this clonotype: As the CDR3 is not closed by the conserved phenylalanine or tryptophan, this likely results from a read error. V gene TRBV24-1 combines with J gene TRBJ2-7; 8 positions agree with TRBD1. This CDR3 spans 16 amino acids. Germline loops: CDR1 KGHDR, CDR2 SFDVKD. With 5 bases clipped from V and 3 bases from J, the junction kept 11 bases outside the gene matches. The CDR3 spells CATSAPSGTGHYEQYL. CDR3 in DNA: TGTGCCACCAGTGCTCCCTCCGGGACAGGACACTACGAGCAGTACCTC.

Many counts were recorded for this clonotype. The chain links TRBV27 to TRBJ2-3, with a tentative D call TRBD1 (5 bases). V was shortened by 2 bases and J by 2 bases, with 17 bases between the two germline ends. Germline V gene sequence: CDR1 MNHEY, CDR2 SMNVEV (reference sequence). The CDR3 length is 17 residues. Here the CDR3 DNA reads TGTGCCAGCAGTTTAGGCCCGGACACACTCACCACAGATACGCAGTATTTT. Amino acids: CASSLGPDTLTTDTQYF.

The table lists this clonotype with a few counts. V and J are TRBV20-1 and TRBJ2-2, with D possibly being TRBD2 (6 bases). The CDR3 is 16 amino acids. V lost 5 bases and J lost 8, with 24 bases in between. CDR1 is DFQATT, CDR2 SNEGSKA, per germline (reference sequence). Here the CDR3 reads CSAYYGAGHPLGELFF. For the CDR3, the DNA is TGCAGTGCTTATTACGGAGCGGGCCACCCTCTTGGGGAGCTGTTTTTT.

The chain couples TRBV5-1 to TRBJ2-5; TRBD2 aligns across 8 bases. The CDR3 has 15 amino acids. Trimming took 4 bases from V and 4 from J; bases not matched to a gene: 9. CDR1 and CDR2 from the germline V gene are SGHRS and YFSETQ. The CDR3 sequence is CASSLPTGGPETQYF. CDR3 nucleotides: TGCGCCAGCAGCCTCCCGACGGGAGGGCCAGAGACCCAGTACTTC.

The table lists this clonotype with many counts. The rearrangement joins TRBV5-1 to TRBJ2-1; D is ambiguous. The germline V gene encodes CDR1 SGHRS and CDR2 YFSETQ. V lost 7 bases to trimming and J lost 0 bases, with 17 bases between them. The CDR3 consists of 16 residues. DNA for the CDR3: TGCGCCAGCTCACCTTCGTCGCTAGTCTCCTACAATGAGCAGTTCTTC. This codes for CASSPSSLVSYNEQFF.

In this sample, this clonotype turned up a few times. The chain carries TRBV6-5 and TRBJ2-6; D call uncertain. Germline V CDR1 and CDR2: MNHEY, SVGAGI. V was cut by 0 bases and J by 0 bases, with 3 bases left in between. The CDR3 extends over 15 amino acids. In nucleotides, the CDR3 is TGTGCCAGCAGTTACTCCGGCTCTGGGGCCAACGTCCTGACTTTC. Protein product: CASSYSGSGANVLTF.

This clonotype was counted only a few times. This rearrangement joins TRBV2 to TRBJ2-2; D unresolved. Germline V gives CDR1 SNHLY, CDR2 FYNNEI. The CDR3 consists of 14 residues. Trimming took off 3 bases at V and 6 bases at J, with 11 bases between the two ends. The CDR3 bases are TGTGCCAGCAGTGATGCGAGGCCCCCCGGGGAGCTGTTTTTT. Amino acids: CASSDARPPGELFF.

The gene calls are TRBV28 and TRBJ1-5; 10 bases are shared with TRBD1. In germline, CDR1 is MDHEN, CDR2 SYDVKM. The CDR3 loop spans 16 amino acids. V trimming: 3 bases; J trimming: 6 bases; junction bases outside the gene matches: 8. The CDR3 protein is CASSFGTGVYTQPQHF. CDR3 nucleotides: TGTGCCAGCAGTTTCGGGACAGGGGTCTATACTCAGCCCCAGCATTTT.

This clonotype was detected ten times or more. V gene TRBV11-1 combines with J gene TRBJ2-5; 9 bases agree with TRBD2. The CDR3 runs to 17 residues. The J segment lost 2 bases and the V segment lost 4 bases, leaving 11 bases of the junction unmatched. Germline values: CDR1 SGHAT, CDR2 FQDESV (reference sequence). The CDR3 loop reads CASSSPPLAGSQETQYF. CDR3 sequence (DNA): TGTGCCAGCAGCTCCCCGCCCCTAGCGGGATCACAAGAGACCCAGTACTTC.